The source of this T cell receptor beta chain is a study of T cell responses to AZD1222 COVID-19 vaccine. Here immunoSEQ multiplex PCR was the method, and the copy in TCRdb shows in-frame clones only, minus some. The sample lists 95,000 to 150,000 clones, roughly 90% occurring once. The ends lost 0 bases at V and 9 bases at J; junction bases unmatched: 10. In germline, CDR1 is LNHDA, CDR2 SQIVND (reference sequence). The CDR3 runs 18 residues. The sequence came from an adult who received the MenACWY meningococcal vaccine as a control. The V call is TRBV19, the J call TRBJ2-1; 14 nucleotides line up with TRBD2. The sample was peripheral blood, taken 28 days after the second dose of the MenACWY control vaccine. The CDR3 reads CASSIDLGLAGDRSEQFF. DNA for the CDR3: TGTGCCAGTAGTATAGATCTGGGACTAGCGGGAGATCGATCTGAGCAGTTCTTC. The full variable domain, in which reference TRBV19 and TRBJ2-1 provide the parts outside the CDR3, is DGGITQSPKYLFRKEGQNVTLSCEQNLNHDAMYWYRQDPGQGLRLIYYSQIVNDFQKGDIAEGYSVSREKKESFPLTVTSAQKNPTAFYLCASSIDLGLAGDRSEQFFGPGTRLTVL.